The rows below give T cell receptor beta chains drawn from one sample of a study of shared clonotypes between healthy human individuals. Measured with immunoSEQ multiplex PCR; TCRdb has only the in-frame clones, and not every one. The sample records under 550,000 clones, 95% to 97% being singletons. The sequenced material came from naive CD4+ T cells sorted from blood. All receptors derive from a woman in her 30s in good health. The conserved cysteine and the conserved F or W are not part of the CDR3 here. D genes are given only for firm matches.

J: TRBJ2-7; V: TRBV10-2; D: TRBD2; CDR3: ASSETGGPYEQY
J: TRBJ1-2; V: TRBV5-1; D: NA; CDR3: ASSLEYREGPYT
J: TRBJ2-5; V: TRBV28; D: NA; CDR3: ASSFVSREETQY
J: TRBJ1-5; V: TRBV6-1; D: NA; CDR3: ASRPRLNSNQPQH
J: TRBJ2-7; V: TRBV5-1; D: NA; CDR3: ASSLGLILANEQY
J: TRBJ2-2; V: TRBV7-3; D: NA; CDR3: ASSLYTGVSTGELF
J: NA; V: TRBV28; D: TRBD1; CDR3: ASRNFDRVYEQY
J: TRBJ2-7; V: TRBV6-6; D: TRBD2; CDR3: ASSYGLAGVSEQY
J: TRBJ2-5; V: TRBV27; D: TRBD2; CDR3: ASSRRTSGRGGETQY
J: TRBJ1-4; V: TRBV19; D: NA; CDR3: ASRGVGEKLF
J: TRBJ1-1; V: TRBV28; D: NA; CDR3: ASRPYRAGTEAF
J: TRBJ2-7; V: TRBV28; D: NA; CDR3: ASRAEGLREQY
J: TRBJ1-2; V: TRBV27; D: TRBD1; CDR3: ASSIRDRGPDGYT
J: TRBJ2-1; V: TRBV29-1; D: NA; CDR3: SVELAKRNEQF